The TCR beta chain under discussion was sequenced for a study of OX40 agonist ivuxolimab in advanced cancers. Study at large: Enrolled patients in dose escalation had cancers that were hepatocellular carcinoma, melanoma, renal cell or head and neck cancer. The study's findings and limits: Low normalized T-cell clonal expansion was additionally recorded for some nonresponders. The study found among the lowest clonal expansion in partial responders at 0.1-3.0 mg/kg.

V was cut by 4 bases and J by 6 bases, with 21 bases left in between. The CDR3 consists of 16 residues. Autoimmune disease history or systemic immunosuppression disqualified patients. The table came from immunoSEQ multiplex PCR; TCRdb's copy has only in-frame clones and leaves some out. The data show about 82,000 clones, with more than 80% seen just once and over 0.2% held by the top ten. As regards this clone: Its cognate antigen is unknown.

The sample here was CD4+ or CD8+ T cells sorted from blood, taken in a trial of the OX40 agonist ivuxolimab. The chain has TRBV5-3 and TRBJ2-3; D is tentatively TRBD1 or TRBD2 (5 bases each). TRBV5-3 is treated as an ORF (open reading frame) with a function not yet certain. The sequence was obtained from an adult with an advanced solid tumor such as melanoma, head and neck, liver or kidney cancer. The CDR3 DNA reads TGTGCCAGAAGCCCGATAGTATCTCGGGGCGCCGATACGCAGTATTTT. It specifies CARSPIVSRGADTQYF.